The 25 T cell receptor beta chains below all came from one sample that was sequenced in a study of blood T cell repertoires in COVID-19. This table comes from immunoSEQ multiplex PCR, and its TCRdb copy is limited to in-frame clones, with some not included. The data hold 150,000 to 200,000 clones, with roughly 86% observed a single time. Sequenced sample: PBMCs or T cells enriched from blood (not recorded which). Receptors were obtained from a woman between 35 and 50 years old in a cohort exposed to, infected with or recovered from COVID-19 (not recorded which).

The chain links TRBV4-3 to TRBJ1-1; D is unresolved. Germline CDR1 LGHNA, CDR2 YSLEER. The V end was cut by 0 bases, the J end by 3 bases, with 8 bases between. The CDR3 runs to 14 residues. CDR3 coding DNA: TGCGCCAGCAGCCAAGACCCGAGGTACACTGAAGCTTTCTTT. This translates into CASSQDPRYTEAFF.

The chain has TRBV5-5 and TRBJ2-1, with 7 bases that match TRBD2. The V and J ends lost 3 bases and 9 bases, in that order; junction bases with no gene match: 9. The CDR3 covers 14 residues. Germline assignment: CDR1 SGHKS and CDR2 YYEKEE (reference sequence). The CDR3 DNA reads TGTGCCAGCAGCTCCCGACTAGGCGGGAGTGAGCAGTTCTTC. Residues: CASSSRLGGSEQFF. Together with reference TRBV5-5 and TRBJ2-1, the CDR3 gives the full variable domain: DAGVTQSPTHLIKTRGQQVTLRCSPISGHKSVSWYQQVLGQGPQFIFQYYEKEERGRGNFPDRFSARQFPNYSSELNVNALLLGDSALYLCASSSRLGGSEQFFGPGTRLTVL.

The chain recombines TRBV5-1 with TRBJ2-7, with 10 bases matching TRBD1. The V gene end was trimmed by 7 bases and the J gene end by 5 bases; junction bases not matched to a gene: 6. CDR1 is SGHRS and CDR2 is YFSETQ in the germline V gene. This CDR3 comprises 13 residues. This CDR3 reads CASPGQGEDEQYF. DNA of the CDR3: TGCGCCAGCCCCGGACAGGGGGAGGACGAGCAGTACTTC. The full variable domain, in which reference TRBV5-1 and TRBJ2-7 provide the parts outside the CDR3, is KAGVTQTPRYLIKTRGQQVTLSCSPISGHRSVSWYQQTPGQGLQFLFEYFSETQRNKGNFPGRFSGRQFSNSRSEMNVSTLELGDSALYLCASPGQGEDEQYFGPGTRLTVT.

V is TRBV6-6 and J is TRBJ2-1; no clear D gene. The V end lost 0 bases, the J end lost 7 bases, and 4 bases lay between the germline ends. The CDR3 runs 12 residues. From germline, CDR1 is MNHNY and CDR2 SVGAGI (reference sequence). The CDR3 nucleotides are TGTGCCAGCAGTTACTCGAGGAATGAGCAGTTCTTC. It yields the protein CASSYSRNEQFF.

In regard to this clone: Other nucleotide sequences in the sample specify the same CDR3. The chain employs TRBV4-2 and TRBJ2-7; TRBD1 might be the D (6 bases). CDR1 is LGHNA and CDR2 is YNFKEQ in the germline V gene. V dropped 0 bases and J dropped 1 base, with 10 bases sitting between them. This CDR3 is built from 15 residues. CDR3 in amino acids: CASSQDQDSSYEQYF. The CDR3 DNA is TGTGCCAGCAGCCAAGATCAGGACAGTTCCTACGAGCAGTACTTC.

The genes are TRBV28 and TRBJ1-5; a possible D gene is TRBD1 (6 bases). The V and J ends lost 7 bases and 0 bases respectively, with 13 bases between them. Germline values: CDR1 MDHEN, CDR2 SYDVKM. The CDR3 covers 15 residues. The CDR3 is CASILQGYSNQPQHF. The CDR3 DNA is TGTGCCAGCATCCTTCAGGGGTATAGCAATCAGCCCCAGCATTTT.

The chain couples TRBV4-1 to TRBJ2-5; 9 bases align to TRBD2. Looked up from germline, CDR1 is MGHRA and CDR2 is YSYEKL. With V trimmed by 8 bases and J by 5 bases, 9 bases remained unmatched. CDR3 length: 14 amino acids. This CDR3 reads CASGPRAGGETQYF. For the CDR3, the DNA is TGCGCCAGCGGGCCCAGGGCGGGGGGGGAGACCCAGTACTTC.

The rearrangement uses TRBV19 and TRBJ1-3; no clear D. Trimming pared 7 bases from V and 0 bases from J, leaving 10 bases between. This CDR3 region has 14 residues. The germline V gene encodes CDR1 LNHDA and CDR2 SQIVND (reference sequence). The CDR3 is CASNPGSSGNTIYF. CDR3 sequence (DNA): TGTGCCAGTAACCCCGGGAGCTCTGGAAACACCATATATTTT.

The chain has TRBV6-5 and TRBJ2-1; TRBD1 aligns across 8 bases. The CDR3 length is 15 residues. In germline, CDR1 is MNHEY, CDR2 SVGAGI. Trimming cost V 5 bases and J 6 bases; bases outside gene matches: 9. CDR3: CASSMTGERFNEQFF. DNA of the CDR3: TGTGCCAGCAGTATGACAGGGGAACGGTTCAATGAGCAGTTCTTC.

This chain connects TRBV7-9 to TRBJ2-7, with 15 positions matching TRBD2. J gave up 7 bases and V 5 bases, and 6 bases lay outside the gene matches. In germline, CDR1 is SEHNR, CDR2 FQNEAQ (reference sequence). The length of the CDR3 is 15 residues. In DNA form, the CDR3 reads TGTGCCAGCAGCGGGACTAGCGGGAGGCGGCATGAGCAGTACTTC. Encoded protein: CASSGTSGRRHEQYF. Supplemented by reference TRBV7-9 and TRBJ2-7, the full variable domain reads DTGVSQNPRHKITKRGQNVTFRCDPISEHNRLYWYRQTLGQGPEFLTYFQNEAQLEKSRLLSDRFSAERPKGSFSTLEIQRTEQGDSAMYLCASSGTSGRRHEQYFGPGTRLTVT.

The chain joins TRBV5-8 to TRBJ1-1; D perhaps matches TRBD1 (6 bases). V was shortened by 4 bases and J by 1 base, with 11 bases between the two germline ends. Germline V lookup: CDR1 SGHTS, CDR2 YDEGEE. The CDR3 sequence is 14 residues long. For the CDR3, the DNA is TGTGCCAGCAGCCTGACGGACAGGAACACTGAAGCTTTCTTT. As protein: CASSLTDRNTEAFF.

The chain combines TRBV10-3 with TRBJ1-1; 9 bases align to TRBD1. With V trimmed by 0 bases and J by 10 bases, 12 bases remained unmatched. The CDR3 is 16 residues long. Germline CDR1 ENHRY, CDR2 SYGVKD. CDR3 coding DNA: TGTGCCATCAGTGAGTCCCGACAGGGGGGCACGGCGGTAGCTTTCTTT. It is translated as CAISESRQGGTAVAFF.

This clone was seen more than once but under ten times. The gene calls are TRBV4-1 and TRBJ1-1; no clear D. From germline, CDR1 is MGHRA and CDR2 YSYEKL. This CDR3 contains 17 residues. V was shortened by 0 bases and J by 2 bases, with 16 bases between the two germline ends. CDR3 in amino acids: CASSQDRLTGINTEAFF. The CDR3 DNA reads as TGCGCCAGCAGCCAAGATCGATTAACGGGGATTAACACTGAAGCTTTCTTT.

The gene calls are TRBV27 and TRBJ2-7; 10 bases match TRBD2. V was pared by 5 bases and J by 6 bases, with 7 bases of the junction left unmatched. The length of the CDR3 is 14 residues. Germline CDR1 and CDR2: MNHEY and SMNVEV (reference sequence). The CDR3 DNA reads TGTGCCAGCAGTGGGGAGCGGGGGGGCGGCGAGCAGTACTTC. Its protein is CASSGERGGGEQYF.

The chain links TRBV6-1 to TRBJ1-2; a weak D match, TRBD1 (6 bases). The CDR3 length is 14 residues. V dropped 2 bases and J dropped 5 bases, with 12 bases sitting between them. The V gene's germline CDR1 is MNHNS and CDR2 SASEGT. The CDR3 region has the DNA TGTGCCAGCAGTGAAAGGGGAACAGGGTATGGCTACACCTTC. It yields the protein CASSERGTGYGYTF.

This clone occurred once. The chain couples TRBV6-6 to TRBJ2-2; 8 positions match TRBD1. CDR1 and CDR2 (germline): MNHNY, SVGAGI (reference sequence). The V and J ends lost 6 bases and 4 bases, in that order; junction bases with no gene match: 7. This CDR3 region has 15 residues. The CDR3: CASSQRQGSTGELFF. The CDR3 DNA sequence: TGTGCCAGCAGCCAACGACAGGGGAGCACCGGGGAGCTGTTTTTT.

The chain links TRBV24-1 to TRBJ2-1; 7 bases match TRBD2. The CDR3 sequence is 20 residues long. Per germline, CDR1 KGHDR and CDR2 SFDVKD. J was trimmed by 0 bases and V by 4 bases; bases with no gene match: 17. CDR3 sequence (DNA): TGTGCCACCAGTGAGGGGCCCCACGACGGGAGGACGAGCTCCTACAATGAGCAGTTCTTC. Its translation: CATSEGPHDGRTSSYNEQFF.

The rearrangement joins TRBV7-9 to TRBJ2-3; TRBD2 matches 7 bases. J gave up 1 base and V 0 bases, and 4 bases lay outside the gene matches. The germline V gene encodes CDR1 SEHNR and CDR2 FQNEAQ (reference sequence). CDR3 length equals 16 residues. CDR3 DNA: TGTGCCAGCAGCTTAGCGCGGGGAGGGGGCACAGATACGCAGTATTTT. It translates to CASSLARGGGTDTQYF.

CDR3 sequence: CASRWGQNTEAFF. For the CDR3, the DNA is TGTGCCAGCAGGTGGGGCCAGAACACTGAAGCTTTCTTT. The V gene is TRBV11-3, the J gene TRBJ1-1, with D perhaps TRBD1 (5 bases). V gave up 6 bases and J gave up 1 base, with 9 bases separating them. This CDR3 has 13 amino acids. Germline V gene sequence: CDR1 SGHNT, CDR2 YENEEA.

J is TRBJ1-2 and V is TRBV19; TRBD1 matches at 10 bases. Germline V gene lookup returns CDR1 LNHDA and CDR2 SQIVND (reference sequence). The CDR3 spans 16 residues. V shed 4 bases, J shed 2 bases, and the junction held 7 bases outside the gene matches. The CDR3 sequence: CASSTGQGFKNYGYTF. Written as DNA, the CDR3 is TGTGCCAGTAGTACGGGACAGGGGTTTAAAAACTATGGCTACACCTTC. Filled out from reference TRBV19 and TRBJ1-2, the complete variable domain reads DGGITQSPKYLFRKEGQNVTLSCEQNLNHDAMYWYRQDPGQGLRLIYYSQIVNDFQKGDIAEGYSVSREKKESFPLTVTSAQKNPTAFYLCASSTGQGFKNYGYTFGSGTRLTVV.

CDR3 protein: CASSPEGDYRISEQYF. Here the CDR3 DNA reads TGTGCCAGCAGCCCCGAGGGGGACTATCGAATTTCCGAGCAGTACTTC. V gene TRBV9 combines with J gene TRBJ2-7; D perhaps matches TRBD2 (7 bases). Germline V gives CDR1 SGDLS, CDR2 YYNGEE. The V gene lost 4 bases and the J gene lost 6 bases, with 23 bases spanning the gap. There are 16 residues in the CDR3.

The sample holds one count of this clone. The chain uses TRBV4-3 and TRBJ1-1; TRBD1 aligns across 9 bases. Looked up from germline, CDR1 is LGHNA and CDR2 is YSLEER. The ends lost 5 bases at V and 4 bases at J; junction bases unmatched: 14. The length of the CDR3 is 17 residues. This CDR3 is CASSRGTGNVGSTEAFF. For the CDR3, the DNA is TGCGCCAGCAGCAGGGGGACAGGGAATGTGGGGAGCACTGAAGCTTTCTTT.

The DNA for the CDR3 is TGTGCCAGTAGTATAGTGGCGGGAGGCCCCTACAATGAGCAGTTCTTC. It specifies CASSIVAGGPYNEQFF. The rearrangement uses TRBV19 and TRBJ2-1; TRBD2 agrees at 8 bases. V lost 1 base to trimming and J lost 2 bases; unmatched junction nucleotides: 4. Looked up from germline, CDR1 is LNHDA and CDR2 is SQIVND (reference sequence). CDR3 length: 16 residues.

The chain recombines TRBV30 with TRBJ2-2; 9 positions agree with TRBD2. CDR1 is GTSNPN and CDR2 is SVGIG in the germline V gene (reference sequence). Losses at the gene ends were 3 bases for V and 3 bases for J; bases not matched to a gene: 11. The CDR3 contains 17 residues. The chain's CDR3 is CAWSLPYSGSHTGELFF. CDR3 sequence (DNA): TGTGCCTGGAGCCTCCCTTATAGCGGGAGCCACACCGGGGAGCTGTTTTTT.

The gene calls are TRBV5-4 and TRBJ2-1; 8 bases agree with TRBD2. The length of the CDR3 is 15 residues. Germline V CDR1 and CDR2: SGHNT, YYREEE (reference sequence). V dropped 3 bases and J dropped 2; count of bases not matched to a gene: 4. CDR3 sequence: CASSWKRETYNEQFF. The DNA of the CDR3 is TGTGCCAGCAGCTGGAAGCGGGAGACCTACAATGAGCAGTTCTTC.